The rows below give T cell receptor beta chains drawn from one sample of a study of shared clonotypes between healthy human individuals. Using immunoSEQ multiplex PCR, the repertoire was profiled, and TCRdb retains in-frame clones only, with some absent. The sample contains about 1.1 million clones, approximately 75% of which appear only once. The sample was memory CD4+ T cells from PBMCs. The receptors shown here come from a man younger than 35 in good health. Some clones in this sample may be carry-over from other donors' samples. Each CDR3 is given with its conserved first and last residue. A D gene is named only where the DNA matches it firmly. Clone sizes are given selectively: once, few, many, or a class where the clone is expanded.

d_call j_call v_call clone_size cdr3_nt cdr3_aa
NA TRBJ2-3 TRBV25-1 NA TGTGCCAGCAGTCCCCGCCTACAAGTAAGCACAGATACGCAGTATTTT CASSPRLQVSTDTQYF
NA TRBJ1-6 TRBV25-1 NA TGTGCCAGCAGAGGACGGCTCAATTCACCCCTCCACTTT CASRGRLNSPLHF
NA TRBJ1-3 TRBV28 NA TGTGCCAGCAGGCGGGACGTACGGAGTACCTACTCTGGAAACACCATATATTTT CASRRDVRSTYSGNTIYF
NA TRBJ1-1 TRBV7-9 few TGTGCCAGCAGCGGCGGGACAATTAACACTGAAGCTTTCTTT CASSGGTINTEAFF
NA TRBJ2-5 TRBV5-1 NA TGCGCCAGCAGCTTGACAGGGTTGGGCGAGACCCAGTACTTC CASSLTGLGETQYF
NA TRBJ2-3 TRBV5-4 NA TGTGCCAGCAGCAATCAGGACCGCGGAGTCGGGGATACGCAGTATTTT CASSNQDRGVGDTQYF
NA TRBJ2-2 TRBV30 many TGTGCCTGGAAATCGGGCGTCGGTACCCTCAACACCGGGGAGCTGTTTTTT CAWKSGVGTLNTGELFF
TRBD1 TRBJ2-3 TRBV29-1 NA TGCAGCGCCGGGACAGGGGGCAATACGCAGTATTTT CSAGTGGNTQYF
NA TRBJ1-1 TRBV18 NA TGTGCCAGCTCACCCGGAATAAGGGGCACTGAAGCTTTCTTT CASSPGIRGTEAFF
TRBD1 TRBJ2-7 TRBV15 NA TGTGCCACCAGCAAGGGACAGGGCGCCTACGAGCAGTACTTC CATSKGQGAYEQYF
TRBD1 TRBJ2-1 TRBV28 NA TGTGCCAGCAGCCTAGGAATGGGACAGGTGGGGAATGAGCAGTTCTTC CASSLGMGQVGNEQFF
NA TRBJ2-1 TRBV15 NA TGTGCCACCGGCCGCGGGCAGACATACAATGAGCAGTTCTTC CATGRGQTYNEQFF
TRBD2 TRBJ2-2 TRBV5-8 NA TGCGCCAGCAGCCAGCTTAGCGGGCTAAACACCGGGGAGCTGTTTTTT CASSQLSGLNTGELFF
NA TRBJ2-7 TRBV6-6 NA TGTGCCAGCAGTCGTCCCAAGTGGTACGAGCAGTACTTC CASSRPKWYEQYF
TRBD2 TRBJ2-1 TRBV9 NA TGTGCCAGCGGGAGGACTAGTCGGTCCTACAATGAGCAGTTCTTC CASGRTSRSYNEQFF
NA TRBJ2-7 TRBV5-8 NA TGTGCCAGCAGCTTGAATCCCCAACAGACCCGCTACGAGCAGTACTTC CASSLNPQQTRYEQYF
TRBD2 TRBJ2-7 TRBV10-3 few TGTGCCATCAGTGGTGTGTTAGCGGGCGCCTACGAGCAGTACTTC CAISGVLAGAYEQYF
NA TRBJ1-4 TRBV6-1 NA TGTGCCAGCAGTGAAGTGACAGCGGGGAAAGAAAAACTGTTTTTT CASSEVTAGKEKLFF
TRBD1 TRBJ2-5 TRBV7-2 few TGTGCCAGCAGCCCTCGACAGGGTTCGGGTGAGACCCAGTACTTC CASSPRQGSGETQYF
TRBD1 TRBJ1-2 TRBV28 NA TGTGCCAGCAGTTTGGGGAGGACAGGGGGCGGTAACTATGGCTACACCTTC CASSLGRTGGGNYGYTF
NA TRBJ2-3 TRBV27 NA TGTGCCAGCCTCAGGGGCAGGGCAGAAGATACGCAGTATTTT CASLRGRAEDTQYF
TRBD1 TRBJ2-7 TRBV7-3 NA TGTGCCAGCAGCCCCAAGGGCGGGGGACAGGGGTTCTACGAGCAGTACTTC CASSPKGGGQGFYEQYF